This TCR beta chain was profiled in a study of T-cell reconstitution after alpha-beta-depleted transplantation in children. The CDR3 spans 14 residues. The V gene's germline CDR1 is SEHNR and CDR2 FQNEAQ (reference sequence). Losses at the gene ends were 7 bases for V and 4 bases for J; bases not matched to a gene: 7. Findings and caveats of the study: T-cell counts and diversity at one year post-transplant came mainly from newly produced T cells. At around two months after transplant, the alpha-beta T cells were reportedly derived from several hundred expanded clones that came from non-depleted graft cells. TCRbeta diversity was high at day 60 in some patients (a result of surviving recipient T cells and thymic progenitors).

During its preparation, the TCRbeta library received unique molecular identifiers. TCRdb reprocessed the PCR reads via MiXCR and lists one record per CDR3 protein. Of about 5,900 distinct CDR3 sequences listed, 15% are singletons. The table lists this clonotype with many counts. Its antigen is unidentified. The J gene is TRBJ2-7, the V gene TRBV7-9, with 10 bases that match TRBD2. Source: PBMCs, mostly from graft donor cells, taken 180 days after TCRalphabeta/CD19-depleted stem cell transplant. The sequence was collected from a patient younger than 10 who had a stem cell transplant for inherited bone marrow failure, so the T cells may come from the graft donor. CDR3 amino acids: CASTLAGVNYEQYF. In DNA, the CDR3 is TGTGCCAGCACCCTAGCGGGAGTTAATTACGAGCAGTACTTC.